This T cell receptor (beta chain) stems from a study of shared clonotypes between healthy human individuals (dated by TCRdb to 2018 to 2020). Background for the entire study: Three men and two women, aged 18 to 49 years, made up the cohort. For each donor, CD4 naive and CD4 memory were each given three plates, CD8 naive was given two plates, and CD8 memory was given one plate. The study deeply sequenced blood TCR repertoires of roughly five healthy adults to estimate repertoire size and the extent of clonotype sharing between individuals. To increase sequencing depth and limit assay-specific biases, TCR repertoire library preparation and sequencing were carried out by different laboratories using diverse techniques. Per donor, leukapheresis produced somewhere between about 0.8 and 9 billion PBMCs.

The germline V gene gives CDR1 as MGHRA and CDR2 as YSYEKL. Germline trimming: 3 bases from V, 1 base from J; junction bases outside gene matches: 9. Measured from the cysteine to the phenylalanine, the CDR3 is 16 residues long. Solely the CDR3 DNA is kept, with 48 bases framed from the first base. CD8 naive samples were obtained by positive selection for CCR7 among CD45RO-negative cells, yielding a CD45RA+CCR7+ population from which TemRA cells were excluded. Healthy HIV-negative adults with no recently reported acute infections or vaccinations were included as donors. Every donor was a Caucasian adult residing in Nashville, Tennessee, USA. Blood was obtained by leukapheresis, after which PBMCs were separated by Ficoll-Histopaque density gradient centrifugation and cryopreserved in liquid nitrogen vapor phase. Analytical flow cytometry was used to check the purity and quantity of each magnetically sorted T cell population. Genomic DNA was isolated from every sorted fraction and measured by UV absorbance on a Nanodrop 2000c.

About this clone itself: Its antigen is not yet known. No base quality values were provided; no much bigger clone lies one nucleotide off.

Using the deep immunoSEQ assay, multiplex PCR amplified TCR CDR3 regions from genomic DNA. Genomic DNA extracted from each cell subset was distributed evenly over all wells of several immunoSEQ 96-well plates, and each plate served as one replicate. Each replicate PCR for sorted subsets received approximately 200 ng genomic DNA, equal to about 30,000 T cell genomes. Purified libraries were measured with a Qubit 3.0 fluorometer, size-checked on a Bioanalyzer 2100, and measured again with the KAPA Library Quantification kit. Each immunoSEQ 96-well plate was sequenced on its own single-read 150-cycle Illumina NextSeq 550 flow cell. The study's processing was this. Because the immunoSEQ output included only junctional sequences and no quality scores, the filtering could not be the same as the filtering used for full-length reads. To assign V/J genes and CDR3, sequences were annotated against IMGT germline references using PyIR, a Python wrapper for IgBLAST v1.9. Reads were removed for weak V/J assignments (E-value above 1e-6), missing CDR3, stop codons, out-of-frame junctions, or ambiguous translated residues. V3J clonotypes were defined as sequences sharing the same inferred V gene, J gene, and CDR3 amino acid sequence. To compute the percentage overlap between repertoires, the number of shared unique clonotypes was divided by the size of the smaller repertoire. Three approaches were used to assess repertoire richness: RTK rarefaction, the Chao1 estimator, and Recon v2.1 estimates of unobserved clonotypes. Generation probabilities for all TCRbeta clonotypes obtained by the gDNA method from several donors were computed using OLGA. TCRdb limited this immuneACCESS table to in-frame rearrangements with V and J called. A share of clones is missing; checked studies link under half to unresolved V genes, and the rest is unexplained. V and J calls and clone size come straight from that table; D and trimming were deduced from the DNA. A total of about 2 million clones appear in this sample, approximately 94% of them only once. The ten largest account for approximately 1% of the sample.

Paper-wide results and their limitations: Rarefaction of sorted-subset datasets indicated incomplete sequencing despite the large sequencing depth. Sampling was restricted to blood, and TCR repertoires in tissues likely differ from the TCR repertoires found in blood. Pairwise subsampling indicated that sequencing depth was expected to affect the degree of clonotype sharing among donors. Around 5.4% of naive CD4, 3.5% of naive CD8, 2.3% of memory CD4, and about 0.4% of memory CD8 clonotypes were shared across several donors. Estimated clonotype richness was generally larger for naive than for memory subsets. Compared with non-shared clonotypes, clonotypes shared by all four sorted-subset donors had higher generation probabilities. The small number of donors limited the genetic and exposure-history diversity represented.

The V and J segments used are TRBV4-1 and TRBJ2-7, with TRBD1 identical over 7 junction bases. Sequencing was done on a sample of naive CD8+ T cells sorted from blood. This sample's cell subset or site label indicates: CD45RA+CCR7+. This clonotype was sampled from a man younger than 35 in good health. The CDR3 region: CASSHETGFPSYEQYF. The DNA sequence is as follows: TGCGCCAGCAGCCATGAGACAGGGTTTCCGTCCTACGAGCAGTACTTC.